Listed below are T cell receptor beta chains from one sample, sequenced in a study of T-cell memory formation after mild COVID-19. TCRdb independently ran MiXCR on the 5' RACE reads; one entry per CDR3 protein. Found here are 550,000 to 650,000 distinct CDR3 sequences, 17% of them singletons; the top ten hold about 7.5%. The sequenced sample was PBMCs or a T cell subset sorted from them (not recorded which). The source is an adult woman who had mild COVID-19 (a few samples of this study predate the infection). Cell type and time point are not known. The CDR3 runs from the conserved cysteine through the conserved F or W. D genes are given only for firm matches. Part of the rows lack a size; the others show once, few, many or a class for expanded clones.

TRBV12-3/TRBV12-4	-	-	TRBJ2-7	CASSSSHEQYF	TGTGCCAGCAGTTCATCCCACGAGCAGTACTTC
TRBV7-2	few	TRBD1	TRBJ1-2	CASSLVPGQGAYTF	TGTGCCAGCAGCTTAGTACCGGGACAGGGGGCCTACACCTTC
TRBV4-1	-	TRBD2	TRBJ2-5	CASSQGFGVLAGQETQYF	TGCGCCAGCAGCCAAGGGTTCGGGGTCCTAGCGGGGCAAGAGACCCAGTACTTC
TRBV27	-	-	TRBJ2-3	CASSLGGLPHDTQYF	TGTGCCAGCAGTTTAGGGGGACTTCCCCATGATACGCAGTATTTT
TRBV10-3	few	TRBD1	TRBJ1-1	CAISDPQTGGREAFF	TGTGCCATCAGTGATCCGCAGACAGGGGGTAGGGAAGCTTTCTTT
TRBV29-1	-	-	TRBJ1-1	CSVEGRARTEAFF	TGCAGCGTTGAGGGCAGGGCCCGGACTGAAGCTTTCTTT
TRBV7-6	few	-	TRBJ2-7	CASSSRQYGEQYF	TGTGCCAGCAGTTCCAGACAGTATGGCGAGCAGTACTTC
TRBV3-1	few	-	TRBJ2-7	CASSRDRYYEQYF	TGTGCCAGCAGCCGGGACCGCTACTACGAGCAGTACTTC
TRBV2	few	-	TRBJ1-5	CASRVGTDWDRPQHF	TGTGCCAGCAGAGTCGGGACCGATTGGGATCGGCCCCAGCATTTT
TRBV5-1	few	TRBD1	TRBJ1-1	CASSSGRGLNTEAFF	TGCGCCAGCAGCTCGGGAAGGGGGCTAAACACTGAAGCTTTCTTT
TRBV4-2	-	TRBD2	TRBJ2-3	CASSPTSGFTDTQYF	TGTGCCAGCAGCCCAACTAGCGGGTTCACAGATACGCAGTATTTT
TRBV6-5	-	-	TRBJ1-1	CASGGGGITEAFF	TGTGCCAGTGGTGGGGGTGGAATCACTGAAGCTTTCTTT
TRBV7-9	few	TRBD2	TRBJ2-1	CASSLVGLAGGPYNEQFF	TGTGCCAGCAGCTTAGTCGGACTAGCGGGAGGGCCGTACAATGAGCAGTTCTTC
TRBV20-1	once	TRBD1	TRBJ2-7	CSATSDRGHYEQYF	TGCAGTGCTACCTCGGACAGGGGCCACTACGAGCAGTACTTC
TRBV14	few	-	TRBJ1-1	CASSQDRGFIAEAFF	TGTGCCAGCAGCCAAGATCGGGGGTTTATCGCTGAAGCTTTCTTT
TRBV15	few	-	TRBJ1-5	CATSRDPAWGNQPQHF	TGTGCCACCAGCAGAGATCCGGCTTGGGGCAATCAGCCCCAGCATTTT
TRBV6-6	-	-	TRBJ1-2	CASSYLLGSANYGYTF	TGTGCCAGCAGTTACCTCCTAGGGTCTGCTAACTATGGCTACACCTTC
TRBV7-2	few	TRBD2	TRBJ2-1	CASSLVGLAGGSSPFF	TGTGCCAGCAGCTTAGTAGGACTAGCGGGGGGGTCATCCCCGTTCTTC